This T cell receptor (beta chain) was recovered during a study of early T cells in non-severe SARS-CoV-2 infection. V lost 5 bases, J lost 2 bases, and 7 bases stayed unmatched. The length of the CDR3 is 15 residues. Germline lookup yields CDR1 SGHTA and CDR2 FQGNSA. This clonotype was observed at least ten times. TCRdb itself ran the 5' RACE reads through MiXCR, one entry per CDR3 protein. Counted here are some 48,000 distinct CDR3 sequences, around 6.4% occurring once; the ten biggest clones make up under 8%. The origin of this receptor is an adult who was a healthcare worker with PCR-confirmed SARS-CoV-2 infection or an uninfected control (not recorded which). The chain has TRBV7-2 and TRBJ2-7; 9 nucleotides align to TRBD2. The specimen was whole blood, collected at baseline. The chain's CDR3 is CASSTGASGTYEQYF. CDR3 sequence (DNA): TGTGCCAGCAGCACTGGGGCTAGCGGGACCTACGAGCAGTACTTC.